The sequence of this T cell receptor beta chain was determined in a study of blood T cell repertoires in COVID-19. Background on the study: COVID-19 samples from acute and convalescent phases originated in the United States, Italy and Spain. The analysed material was cDNA or gDNA that came from T cells, B-cell-depleted T cells, or PBMCs.

Profiled with immunoSEQ multiplex PCR; TCRdb holds only in-frame clones, not every one. This table has tens of thousands of clones, around 85% appearing once. The V end was cut by 7 bases, the J end by 0 bases, with 13 bases between. Germline V gives CDR1 LNHDA, CDR2 SQIVND (reference sequence). The CDR3 contains 15 residues. The material sequenced was peripheral blood. J is TRBJ2-1 and V is TRBV19; D possibly corresponds to TRBD2 (5 bases). The TCR comes from a human donor in a cohort sampled during active COVID-19. CDR3: CASIARRSSYNEQFF. In nucleotides, the CDR3 is TGTGCCAGTATAGCGAGGAGGAGCTCCTACAATGAGCAGTTCTTC. The whole variable domain, filled in from reference TRBV19 and TRBJ2-1, reads DGGITQSPKYLFRKEGQNVTLSCEQNLNHDAMYWYRQDPGQGLRLIYYSQIVNDFQKGDIAEGYSVSREKKESFPLTVTSAQKNPTAFYLCASIARRSSYNEQFFGPGTRLTVL.